This is a list of T cell receptor beta chains from one sample in a study of cytomegalovirus exposure and HLA in healthy donors. The method was immunoSEQ multiplex PCR; TCRdb's version includes in-frame clones alone and lacks a portion of them. Among tens of thousands of clones, over 75% were seen once, and the ten largest hold approximately 3%. Specimen: PBMCs. These receptors were collected from a man aged 50 or older in good health and CMV-seronegative. Both conserved end residues are part of each CDR3. A D gene is named only where the DNA matches it firmly. The size entry is marked missing in some rows and otherwise reads once, few, many or a size class.

V	size	D	J	DNA	CDR3
TRBV19	.	.	TRBJ1-2	TGTGCCAGTAGTATTTCAAGGGGCTATGGCTACACCTTC	CASSISRGYGYTF
TRBV9	.	.	TRBJ2-7	TGTGCCAGCAGCGTAGATGGTGCCCTATCTACCGAGCAGTACTTC	CASSVDGALSTEQYF
TRBV7-9	.	.	TRBJ2-7	TGTGCCAGCAGCTACCAGGGCTACGAGCAGTACTTC	CASSYQGYEQYF
TRBV19	.	.	TRBJ1-1	TGTGCCAGTAGTATGGGCCCCGGCGTCACTGAAGCTTTCTTT	CASSMGPGVTEAFF
TRBV9	.	TRBD1	TRBJ2-7	TGTGCCAGCAGCGCTTCGGGACAGTCGCGCGAGCAGTACTTC	CASSASGQSREQYF
TRBV6-5	.	.	TRBJ2-1	TGTGCCAGCAGTTACGACGGGTCGCGATACAATGAGCAGTTCTTC	CASSYDGSRYNEQFF
TRBV6-1	.	.	TRBJ1-5	TGTGCCAGCCAAGTAAACAGTGGTCTTAGAAATGCCCAGCATTTT	CASQVNSGLRNAQHF
TRBV15	.	.	TRBJ2-3	TGTGCCACCAGCAGGAGGGCACAAACAGATACGCAGTATTTT	CATSRRAQTDTQYF
TRBV30	.	.	TRBJ1-4	TGTGCCTGGAGCGGCCTTGGGAGGGCTAATGAAAAACTGTTTTTT	CAWSGLGRANEKLFF
TRBV6-6	.	.	TRBJ2-3	TGTGCCAGCAGCTCAACGGCCGGGACAGATACGCAGTATTTT	CASSSTAGTDTQYF
TRBV6-5	once	.	TRBJ2-1	TGTGCCAGCAGTTACTCCTCCCGTCCCCACAATGAGCAGTTCTTC	CASSYSSRPHNEQFF
TRBV9	.	.	TRBJ1-1	TGTGCCAGCAGCGTAGATGGCAGTTACACTGAAGCTTTCTTT	CASSVDGSYTEAFF
TRBV4-3	once	TRBD2	TRBJ2-3	TGCGCCAGCAGCCTCCAAGCGGGAATCACAGATACGCAGTATTTT	CASSLQAGITDTQYF
TRBV28	.	TRBD2	TRBJ2-7	TGTGCCAGCGTTAGCGGGATCTACGAGCAGTACTTC	CASVSGIYEQYF
TRBV4-1	once	TRBD2	TRBJ2-5	TGCGCCAGCAGCCGTTCGGGCGCGAGCGGGGTAGAGACCCAGTACTTC	CASSRSGASGVETQYF
TRBV5-4	.	.	TRBJ2-5	TGTGCCGTGGCCAACAGAAAAGAGACCCAGTACTTC	CAVANRKETQYF
TRBV5-1	.	TRBD2	TRBJ2-7	TGCGCCAGCAGCTCTAGCGGGAGAATTTACGAGCAGTACTTC	CASSSSGRIYEQYF
TRBV7-2	.	TRBD1	TRBJ2-3	TGTGCCAGCAGCGGGACAGGGTTAGATACGCAGTATTTT	CASSGTGLDTQYF